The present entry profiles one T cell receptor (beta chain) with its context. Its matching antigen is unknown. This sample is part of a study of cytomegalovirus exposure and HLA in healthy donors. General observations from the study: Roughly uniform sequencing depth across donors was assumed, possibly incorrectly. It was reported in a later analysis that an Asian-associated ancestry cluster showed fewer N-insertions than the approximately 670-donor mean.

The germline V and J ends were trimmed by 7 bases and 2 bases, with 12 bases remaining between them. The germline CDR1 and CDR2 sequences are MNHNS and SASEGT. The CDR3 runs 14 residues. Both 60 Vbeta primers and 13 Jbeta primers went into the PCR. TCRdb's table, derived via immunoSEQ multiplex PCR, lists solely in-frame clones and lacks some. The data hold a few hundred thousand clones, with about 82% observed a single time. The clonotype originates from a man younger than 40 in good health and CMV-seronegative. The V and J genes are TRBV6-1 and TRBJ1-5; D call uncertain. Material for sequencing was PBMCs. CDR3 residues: CASTGNGRNQPQHF. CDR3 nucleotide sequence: TGTGCCAGCACAGGAAACGGCCGCAATCAGCCCCAGCATTTT.